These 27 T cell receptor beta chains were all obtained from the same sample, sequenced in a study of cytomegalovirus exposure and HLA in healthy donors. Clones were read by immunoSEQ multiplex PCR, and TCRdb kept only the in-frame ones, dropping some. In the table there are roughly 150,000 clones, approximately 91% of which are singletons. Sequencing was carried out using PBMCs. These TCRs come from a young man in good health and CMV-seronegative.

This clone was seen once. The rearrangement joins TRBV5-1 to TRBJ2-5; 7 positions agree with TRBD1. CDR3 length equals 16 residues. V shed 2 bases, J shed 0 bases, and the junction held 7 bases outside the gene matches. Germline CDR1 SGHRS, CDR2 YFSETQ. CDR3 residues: CASSFGTERYQETQYF. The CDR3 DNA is TGCGCCAGCAGCTTCGGGACAGAAAGGTACCAAGAGACCCAGTACTTC.

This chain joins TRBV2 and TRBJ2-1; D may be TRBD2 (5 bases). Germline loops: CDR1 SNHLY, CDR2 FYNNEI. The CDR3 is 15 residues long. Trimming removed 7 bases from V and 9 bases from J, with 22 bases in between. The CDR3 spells CASNGLTGTSGEQFF. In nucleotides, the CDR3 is TGTGCCAGCAACGGTCTGACGGGTACGAGCGGTGAGCAGTTCTTC. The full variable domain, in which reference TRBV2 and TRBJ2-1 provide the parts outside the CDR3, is EPEVTQTPSHQVTQMGQEVILRCVPISNHLYFYWYRQILGQKVEFLVSFYNNEISEKSEIFDDQFSVERPDGSNFTLKIRSTKLEDSAMYFCASNGLTGTSGEQFFGPGTRLTVL.

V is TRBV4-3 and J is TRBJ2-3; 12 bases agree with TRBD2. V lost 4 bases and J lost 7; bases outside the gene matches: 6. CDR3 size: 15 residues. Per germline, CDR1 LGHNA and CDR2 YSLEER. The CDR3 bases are TGCGCCAGCAGCCCGACTAGCGGGAGTGTAAATACGCAGTATTTT. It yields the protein CASSPTSGSVNTQYF.

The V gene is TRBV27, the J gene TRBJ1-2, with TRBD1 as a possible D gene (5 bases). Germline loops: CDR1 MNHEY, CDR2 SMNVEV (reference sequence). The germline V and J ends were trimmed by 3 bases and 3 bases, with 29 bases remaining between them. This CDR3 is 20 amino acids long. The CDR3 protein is CASSFTTPTATPPGYYGYTF. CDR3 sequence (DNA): TGTGCCAGCAGTTTCACAACCCCGACAGCTACTCCCCCAGGGTACTATGGCTACACCTTC.

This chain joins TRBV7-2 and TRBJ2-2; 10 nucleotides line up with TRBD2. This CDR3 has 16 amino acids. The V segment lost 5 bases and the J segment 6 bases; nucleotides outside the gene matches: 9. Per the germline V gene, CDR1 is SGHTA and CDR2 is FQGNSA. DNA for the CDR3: TGTGCCAGCAGCCTAAGCGGGAGGGGTTCGTCCGGGGAGCTGTTTTTT. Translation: CASSLSGRGSSGELFF.

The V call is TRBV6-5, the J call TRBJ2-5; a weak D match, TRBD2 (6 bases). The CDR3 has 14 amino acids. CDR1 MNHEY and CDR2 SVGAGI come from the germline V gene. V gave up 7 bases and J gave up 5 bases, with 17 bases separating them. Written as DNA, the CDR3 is TGTGCCAGCACCCGGCGGGGAAGCCAGGAGACCCAGTACTTC. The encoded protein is CASTRRGSQETQYF.

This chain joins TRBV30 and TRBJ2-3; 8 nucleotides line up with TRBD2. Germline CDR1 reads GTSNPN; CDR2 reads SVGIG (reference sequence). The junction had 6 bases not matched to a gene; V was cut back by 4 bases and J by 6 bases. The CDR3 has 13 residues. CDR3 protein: CAWMRGVGDTQYF. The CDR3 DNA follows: TGTGCCTGGATGCGGGGGGTTGGGGATACGCAGTATTTT.

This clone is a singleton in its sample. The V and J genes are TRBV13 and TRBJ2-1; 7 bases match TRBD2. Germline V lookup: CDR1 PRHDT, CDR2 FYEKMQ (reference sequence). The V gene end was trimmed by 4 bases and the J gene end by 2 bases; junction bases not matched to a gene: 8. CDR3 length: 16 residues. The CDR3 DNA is TGTGCCAGCAGCTCCCAAGGAGCGGGAACCTACAATGAGCAGTTCTTC. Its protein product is CASSSQGAGTYNEQFF.

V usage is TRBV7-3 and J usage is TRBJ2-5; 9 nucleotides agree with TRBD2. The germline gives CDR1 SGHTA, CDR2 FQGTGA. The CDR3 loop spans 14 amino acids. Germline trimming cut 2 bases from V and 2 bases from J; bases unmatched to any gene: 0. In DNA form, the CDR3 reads TGTGCCAGCAGCTTAGCGGGGGGGCAAGAGACCCAGTACTTC. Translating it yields CASSLAGGQETQYF.

The CDR3 protein is CASSPAIASGRGETQYF. CDR3 bases: TGTGCCAGCTCACCGGCGATAGCTAGCGGGAGAGGGGAGACCCAGTACTTC. This chain uses TRBV18 with TRBJ2-5; 10 bases match TRBD2. J gave up 5 bases and V 3 bases, and 12 bases lay outside the gene matches. CDR3 size: 17 residues. Germline CDR1 KGHSH, CDR2 LQKENI.

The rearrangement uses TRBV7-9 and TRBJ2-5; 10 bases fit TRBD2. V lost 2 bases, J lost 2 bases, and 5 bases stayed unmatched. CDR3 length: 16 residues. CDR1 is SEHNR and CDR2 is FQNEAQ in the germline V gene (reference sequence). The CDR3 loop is CASSLRAGGNQETQYF. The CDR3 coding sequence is TGTGCCAGCAGCTTACGAGCGGGGGGGAATCAAGAGACCCAGTACTTC.

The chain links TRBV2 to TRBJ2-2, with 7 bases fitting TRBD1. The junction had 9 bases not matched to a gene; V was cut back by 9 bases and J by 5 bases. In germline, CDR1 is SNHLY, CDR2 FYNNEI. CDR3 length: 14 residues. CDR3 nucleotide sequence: TGTGCCAGTGCTGGGGACAGCCCAACCGGGGAGCTGTTTTTT. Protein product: CASAGDSPTGELFF.

The CDR3 DNA is TGTGCCAGCAGACTGACCCCGGGGACAGATACGCAGTATTTT. Protein sequence: CASRLTPGTDTQYF. This chain links TRBV27 with TRBJ2-3; D possibly corresponds to TRBD2 (5 bases). Trimming shortened V by 6 bases and J by 3 bases, and 13 bases separated the two germline ends. This CDR3 is 14 amino acids long. Per germline, CDR1 MNHEY and CDR2 SMNVEV (reference sequence).

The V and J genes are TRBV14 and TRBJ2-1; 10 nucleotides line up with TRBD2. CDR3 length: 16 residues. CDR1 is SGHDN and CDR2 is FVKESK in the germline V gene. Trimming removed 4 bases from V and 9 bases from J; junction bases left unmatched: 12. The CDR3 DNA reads TGTGCCAGCAGCCCGAGACTAGCGGGCGGCGTTTTTGAGCAGTTCTTC. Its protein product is CASSPRLAGGVFEQFF.

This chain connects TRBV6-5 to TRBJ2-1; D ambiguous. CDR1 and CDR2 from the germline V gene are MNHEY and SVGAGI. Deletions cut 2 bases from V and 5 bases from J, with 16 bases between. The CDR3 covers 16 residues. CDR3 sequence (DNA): TGTGCCAGCAGTTACCAACTCATTACCTCGCACAATGAGCAGTTCTTC. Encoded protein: CASSYQLITSHNEQFF.

The CDR3 spells CASSIRQGSGRTDTQYF. CDR3 bases: TGTGCCAGCAGCATACGACAGGGTAGCGGGAGAACAGATACGCAGTATTTT. The V gene is TRBV5-6, the J gene TRBJ2-3, with TRBD2 matching over 9 bases. The CDR3 consists of 17 residues. After removal of 4 bases from V and 3 bases from J, the junction contained 12 bases not matched to a gene. CDR1 is SGHDT and CDR2 is YYEEEE in the germline V gene.

CDR3 in amino acids: CASSAGGGPLYTF. The CDR3 region has the DNA TGTGCCAGCAGTGCGGGGGGCGGTCCCCTCTACACCTTC. V is TRBV6-1 and J is TRBJ1-2; D possibly corresponds to TRBD1 (6 bases). CDR1 and CDR2 from the germline V gene are MNHNS and SASEGT. This CDR3 comprises 13 residues. V was trimmed by 4 bases and J by 10 bases, leaving 16 bases between them.

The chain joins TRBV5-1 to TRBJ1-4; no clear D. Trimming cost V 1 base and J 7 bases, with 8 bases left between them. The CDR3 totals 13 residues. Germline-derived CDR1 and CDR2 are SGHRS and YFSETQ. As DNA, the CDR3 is TGCGCCAGCAGCTTGAGGCAGGCTGAAAAACTGTTTTTT. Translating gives CASSLRQAEKLFF.

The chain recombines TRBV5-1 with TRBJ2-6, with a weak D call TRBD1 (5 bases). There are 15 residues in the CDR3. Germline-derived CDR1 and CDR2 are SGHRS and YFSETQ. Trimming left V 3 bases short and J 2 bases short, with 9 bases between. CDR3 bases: TGCGCCAGCAGCTCGCAGGGTCCTGGGGCCAACGTCCTGACTTTC. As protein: CASSSQGPGANVLTF.

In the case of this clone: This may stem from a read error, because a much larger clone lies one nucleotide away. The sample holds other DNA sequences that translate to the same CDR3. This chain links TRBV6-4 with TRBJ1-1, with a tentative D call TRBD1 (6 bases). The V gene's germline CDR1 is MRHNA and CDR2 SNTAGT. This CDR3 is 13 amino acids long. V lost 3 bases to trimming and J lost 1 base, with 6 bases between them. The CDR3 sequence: CASSEQGNTEAFF. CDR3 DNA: TGTGCCAGCAGTGAACAGGGGAACACTGAAGCTTTCTTT.

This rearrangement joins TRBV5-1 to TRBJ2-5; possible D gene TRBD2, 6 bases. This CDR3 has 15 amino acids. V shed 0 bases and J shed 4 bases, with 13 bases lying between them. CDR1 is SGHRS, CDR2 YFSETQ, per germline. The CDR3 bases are TGCGCCAGCAGCTTGGTTCCGGGGGTACGAGAGACCCAGTACTTC. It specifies CASSLVPGVRETQYF. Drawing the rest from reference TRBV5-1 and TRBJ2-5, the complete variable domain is KAGVTQTPRYLIKTRGQQVTLSCSPISGHRSVSWYQQTPGQGLQFLFEYFSETQRNKGNFPGRFSGRQFSNSRSEMNVSTLELGDSALYLCASSLVPGVRETQYFGPGTRLLVL.

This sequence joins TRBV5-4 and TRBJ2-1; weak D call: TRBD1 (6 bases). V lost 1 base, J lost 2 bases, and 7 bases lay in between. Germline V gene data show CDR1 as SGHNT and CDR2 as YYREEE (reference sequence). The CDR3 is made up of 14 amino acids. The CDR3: CASSLTGPYNEQFF. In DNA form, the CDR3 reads TGTGCCAGCAGCTTGACAGGGCCCTACAATGAGCAGTTCTTC.

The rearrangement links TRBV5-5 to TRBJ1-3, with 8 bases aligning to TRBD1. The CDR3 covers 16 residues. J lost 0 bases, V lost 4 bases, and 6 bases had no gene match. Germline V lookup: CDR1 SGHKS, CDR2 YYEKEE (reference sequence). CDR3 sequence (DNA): TGTGCCAGCAGCCCGGGGACAGGCGACTCTGGAAACACCATATATTTT. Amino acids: CASSPGTGDSGNTIYF.

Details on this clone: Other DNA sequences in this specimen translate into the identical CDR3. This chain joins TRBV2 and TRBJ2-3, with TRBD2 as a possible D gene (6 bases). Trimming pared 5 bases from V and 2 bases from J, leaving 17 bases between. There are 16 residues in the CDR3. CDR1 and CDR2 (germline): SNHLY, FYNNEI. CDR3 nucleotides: TGTGCCAGCAGTAAACCGGACTATACGAACACAGATACGCAGTATTTT. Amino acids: CASSKPDYTNTDTQYF.

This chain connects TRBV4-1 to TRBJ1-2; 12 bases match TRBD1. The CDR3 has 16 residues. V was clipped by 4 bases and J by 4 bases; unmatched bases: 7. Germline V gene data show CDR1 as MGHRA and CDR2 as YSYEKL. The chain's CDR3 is CASSPGQGAFGYGYTF. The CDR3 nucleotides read TGCGCCAGCAGCCCGGGACAGGGGGCATTCGGCTATGGCTACACCTTC.

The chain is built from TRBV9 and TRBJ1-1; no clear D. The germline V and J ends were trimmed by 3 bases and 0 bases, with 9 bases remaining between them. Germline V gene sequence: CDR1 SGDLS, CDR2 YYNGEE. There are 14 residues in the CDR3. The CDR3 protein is CASSAGSMNTEAFF. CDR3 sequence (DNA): TGTGCCAGCAGCGCCGGGTCAATGAACACTGAAGCTTTCTTT. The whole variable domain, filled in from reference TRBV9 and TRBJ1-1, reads DSGVTQTPKHLITATGQRVTLRCSPRSGDLSVYWYQQSLDQGLQFLIQYYNGEERAKGNILERFSAQQFPDLHSELNLSSLELGDSALYFCASSAGSMNTEAFFGQGTRLTVV.

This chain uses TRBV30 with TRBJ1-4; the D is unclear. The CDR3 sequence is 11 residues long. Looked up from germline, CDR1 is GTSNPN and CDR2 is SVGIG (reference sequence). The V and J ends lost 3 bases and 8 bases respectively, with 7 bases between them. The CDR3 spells CAWSPQEKLFF. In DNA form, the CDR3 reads TGTGCCTGGAGCCCCCAGGAAAAACTGTTTTTT.